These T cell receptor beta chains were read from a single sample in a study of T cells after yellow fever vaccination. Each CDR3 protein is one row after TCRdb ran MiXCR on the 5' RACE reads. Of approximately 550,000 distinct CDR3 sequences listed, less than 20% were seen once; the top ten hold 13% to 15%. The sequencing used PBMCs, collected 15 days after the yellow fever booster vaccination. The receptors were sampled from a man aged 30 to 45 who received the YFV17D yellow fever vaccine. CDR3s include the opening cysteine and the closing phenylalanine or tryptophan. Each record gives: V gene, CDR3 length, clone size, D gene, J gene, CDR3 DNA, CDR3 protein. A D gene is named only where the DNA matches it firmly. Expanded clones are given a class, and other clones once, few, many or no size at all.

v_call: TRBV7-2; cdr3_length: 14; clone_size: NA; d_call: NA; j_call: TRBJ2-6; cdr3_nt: TGTGCCAGCAGCGGGGGAACGGGGGCCAACGTCCTGACTTTC; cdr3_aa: CASSGGTGANVLTF
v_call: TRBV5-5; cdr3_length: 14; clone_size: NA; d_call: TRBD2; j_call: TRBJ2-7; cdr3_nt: TGTGCCAGCAGCTCGGGACTAGGTGTTCACGAGCAGTACTTC; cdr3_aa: CASSSGLGVHEQYF
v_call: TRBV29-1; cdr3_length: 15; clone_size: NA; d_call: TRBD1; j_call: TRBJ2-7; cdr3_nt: TGCAGCGTTGGAGGTTGGGACAGGGGGACTTGGGAGCAGTACTTC; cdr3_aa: CSVGGWDRGTWEQYF
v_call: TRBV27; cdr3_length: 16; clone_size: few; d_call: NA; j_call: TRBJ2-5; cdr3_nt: TGTGCCAGCAGTTTATCGCTGAACAGATTGCAAGAGACCCAGTACTTC; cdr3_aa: CASSLSLNRLQETQYF
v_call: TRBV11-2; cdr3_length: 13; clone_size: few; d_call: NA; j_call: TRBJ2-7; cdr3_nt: TGTGCCAGCAGCTTAAAACAGACTTACGAGCAGTACTTC; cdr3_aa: CASSLKQTYEQYF
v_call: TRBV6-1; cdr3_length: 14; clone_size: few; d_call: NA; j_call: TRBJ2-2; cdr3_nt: TGTGCCAGCAACCCTGCGGGTAACACCGGGGAGCTGTTTTTT; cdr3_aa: CASNPAGNTGELFF
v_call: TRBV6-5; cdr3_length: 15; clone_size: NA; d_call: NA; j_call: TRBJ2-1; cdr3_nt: TGTGCCAGCAGTTCGGAGGGGGCTCCCTACAATGAGCAGTTCTTC; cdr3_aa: CASSSEGAPYNEQFF
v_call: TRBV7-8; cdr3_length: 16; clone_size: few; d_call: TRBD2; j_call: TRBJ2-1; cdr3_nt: TGTGCCAGCAGCTTCCCAGTAGCGGGAGGGAAGACTGAGCAGTTCTTC; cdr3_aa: CASSFPVAGGKTEQFF
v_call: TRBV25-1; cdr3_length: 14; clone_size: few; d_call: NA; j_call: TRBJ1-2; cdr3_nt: TGTGCCAGCAGTGAATTGGGAAGTCTCTATGGCTACACCTTC; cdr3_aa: CASSELGSLYGYTF
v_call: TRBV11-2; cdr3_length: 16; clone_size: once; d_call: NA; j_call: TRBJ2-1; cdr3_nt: TGTGCCAGCAGCCTACAAACCTCAGTCCTGGGCAATGAGCAGTTCTTC; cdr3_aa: CASSLQTSVLGNEQFF
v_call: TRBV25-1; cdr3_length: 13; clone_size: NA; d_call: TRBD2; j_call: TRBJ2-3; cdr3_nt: TGTGCCAGCAACCAAGGACTAGCAGATACGCAGTATTTT; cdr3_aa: CASNQGLADTQYF
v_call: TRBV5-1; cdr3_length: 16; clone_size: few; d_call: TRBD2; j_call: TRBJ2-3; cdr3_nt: TGCGCCAGCAGCTTGGATGGGGGGGGAGCGACAGATACGCAGTATTTT; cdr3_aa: CASSLDGGGATDTQYF